The 9 T cell receptor beta chains reported below all come from one sample, sequenced in a study of molecular identifiers for immune sequencing clone quantification. Via MiXCR, TCRdb re-called the PCR reads, giving one row per CDR3 protein. The sample has a few hundred thousand distinct CDR3 sequences, about 22% seen once. Sequencing input: naive CD8+ T cells from blood, with Jurkat cell RNA spiked in. The subset was: FACS-sorted CD8+CD4-CCR7+CD45RA+ naive T cells. The source is a human donor in good health. Some libraries in this study had Jurkat cell RNA spiked in.

A note on this clonotype: Just one base apart from a much larger clone, this may be a read error. The chain recombines TRBV7-9 with TRBJ2-3; D gene ambiguous. The CDR3 has 15 amino acids. Germline lookup yields CDR1 SEHNR and CDR2 FQNEAQ (reference sequence). The CDR3 nucleotides read TGTGTCAGCAGCTCCCCCCTCCCAAGCACAGATACGCAGTATTTT. It codes for CVSSSPLPSTDTQYF.

This clonotype was detected many times. V usage is TRBV29-1 and J usage is TRBJ2-2, with D perhaps matching TRBD1 (6 bases). This CDR3 has 16 residues. Germline values: CDR1 SQVTM, CDR2 ANQGSEA. V gave up 1 base and J gave up 0 bases, with 12 bases separating them. CDR3 residues: CSVEVIQGTNTGELFF. In DNA form, the CDR3 reads TGCAGCGTTGAAGTAATTCAGGGGACGAACACCGGGGAGCTGTTTTTT.

This clonotype was seen more than once but under ten times. The chain combines TRBV10-3 with TRBJ1-1, with D possibly being TRBD1 (6 bases). V lost 2 bases, J lost 7 bases, and 20 bases lay in between. CDR1 and CDR2 (germline): ENHRY, SYGVKD. This CDR3 is 16 amino acids long. The CDR3 reads CAISEREGGGNNEAFF. CDR3 nucleotide sequence: TGTGCCATCAGTGAGAGAGAAGGGGGGGGGAATAATGAAGCTTTCTTT.

This chain connects TRBV11-3 to TRBJ2-3; TRBD2 aligns across 13 bases. The germline V gene encodes CDR1 SGHNT and CDR2 YENEEA. V was pared by 4 bases and J by 6 bases, with 7 bases of the junction left unmatched. There are 16 residues in the CDR3. CDR3 sequence reads: CASSSSGTSGADTQYF. CDR3 in DNA: TGTGCCAGCAGCTCCTCCGGGACTAGCGGGGCGGATACGCAGTATTTT.

This chain links TRBV12-3 or TRBV12-4 with TRBJ2-3; D is uncertain. Deletions cut 7 bases from V and 5 bases from J, with 10 bases between. The CDR3 totals 12 residues. The CDR3 loop is CASNVNGDTQYF. The CDR3 DNA follows: TGTGCCAGCAACGTAAATGGAGATACGCAGTATTTT.

V gene TRBV20-1 combines with J gene TRBJ2-5; 12 positions agree with TRBD2. V trimming: 2 bases; J trimming: 1 base; junction bases outside the gene matches: 8. This CDR3 is built from 17 residues. In germline, CDR1 is DFQATT, CDR2 SNEGSKA (reference sequence). For the CDR3, the DNA is TGCAGTGCTAGAACGGGACTAGCGGGCCTCCTCCAAGAGACCCAGTACTTC. This translates into CSARTGLAGLLQETQYF.

This clonotype was seen more than once but under ten times. J is TRBJ2-5 and V is TRBV6-2 or TRBV6-3, with 9 bases identical to TRBD1. The V gene end was trimmed by 6 bases and the J gene end by 5 bases; junction bases not matched to a gene: 10. The CDR3 covers 15 residues. CDR1 and CDR2 (germline): MNHEY, SVGEGT. The CDR3 region has the DNA TGTGCCAGCAGCTACCCGGGACAGGGTCCGGAGACCCAGTACTTC. Its protein is CASSYPGQGPETQYF.

V usage is TRBV9 and J usage is TRBJ2-3; D is uncertain. Germline V gives CDR1 SGDLS, CDR2 YYNGEE. The V and J ends lost 0 bases and 8 bases respectively, with 10 bases between them. The CDR3 runs 13 residues. The CDR3 here is CASSVDEFGTQYF. DNA of the CDR3: TGTGCCAGCAGCGTAGATGAGTTCGGTACGCAGTATTTT. Variable domain in full (rest from reference TRBV9 and TRBJ2-3): DSGVTQTPKHLITATGQRVTLRCSPRSGDLSVYWYQQSLDQGLQFLIQYYNGEERAKGNILERFSAQQFPDLHSELNLSSLELGDSALYFCASSVDEFGTQYFGPGTRLTVL.

This clonotype was picked up many times. The V call is TRBV7-9, the J call TRBJ1-1; TRBD1 matches 8 bases. Losses at the gene ends were 5 bases for V and 4 bases for J; bases not matched to a gene: 12. CDR1 is SEHNR and CDR2 is FQNEAQ in the germline V gene (reference sequence). This CDR3 has 16 amino acids. The DNA for the CDR3 is TGTGCCAGCAGCACCCCGGACAGGGCCAGCCTCACTGAAGCTTTCTTT. Translated, it gives CASSTPDRASLTEAFF.